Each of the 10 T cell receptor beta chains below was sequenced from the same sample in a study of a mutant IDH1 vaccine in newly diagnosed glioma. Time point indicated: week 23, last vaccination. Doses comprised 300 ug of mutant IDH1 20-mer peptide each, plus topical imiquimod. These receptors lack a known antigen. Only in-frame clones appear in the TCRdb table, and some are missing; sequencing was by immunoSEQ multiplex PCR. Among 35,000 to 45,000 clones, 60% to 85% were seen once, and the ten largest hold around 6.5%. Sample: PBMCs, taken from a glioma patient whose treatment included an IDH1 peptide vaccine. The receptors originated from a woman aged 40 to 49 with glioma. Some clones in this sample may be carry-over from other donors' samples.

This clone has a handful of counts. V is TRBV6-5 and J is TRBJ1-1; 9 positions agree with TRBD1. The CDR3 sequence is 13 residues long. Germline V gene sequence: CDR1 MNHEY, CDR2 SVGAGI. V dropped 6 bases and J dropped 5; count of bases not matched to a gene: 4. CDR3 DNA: TGTGCCAGCAGAAGACAGGGGGAGACTGAAGCTTTCTTT. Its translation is CASRRQGETEAFF.

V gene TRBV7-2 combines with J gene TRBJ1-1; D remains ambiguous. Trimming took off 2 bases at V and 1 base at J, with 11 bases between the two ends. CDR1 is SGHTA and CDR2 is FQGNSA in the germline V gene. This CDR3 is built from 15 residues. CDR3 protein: CASSLSRAANTEAFF. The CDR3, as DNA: TGTGCCAGCAGCTTATCCCGGGCCGCGAACACTGAAGCTTTCTTT.

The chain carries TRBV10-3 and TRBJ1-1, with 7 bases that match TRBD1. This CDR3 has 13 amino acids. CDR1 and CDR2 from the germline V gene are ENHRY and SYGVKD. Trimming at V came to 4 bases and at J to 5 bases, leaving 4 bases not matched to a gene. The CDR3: CAISGQGWTEAFF. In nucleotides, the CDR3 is TGTGCCATCAGTGGACAGGGTTGGACTGAAGCTTTCTTT.

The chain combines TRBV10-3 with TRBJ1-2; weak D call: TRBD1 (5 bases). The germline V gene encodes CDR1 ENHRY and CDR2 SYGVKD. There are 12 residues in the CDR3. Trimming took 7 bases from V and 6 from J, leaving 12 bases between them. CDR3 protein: CAITGEGNGYTF. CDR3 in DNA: TGTGCCATCACTGGGGAGGGGAATGGCTACACCTTC.

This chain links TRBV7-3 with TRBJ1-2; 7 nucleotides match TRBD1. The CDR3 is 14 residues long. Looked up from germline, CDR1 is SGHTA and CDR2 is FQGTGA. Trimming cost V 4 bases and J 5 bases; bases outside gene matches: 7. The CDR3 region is CASSSWGQSYGYTF. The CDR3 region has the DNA TGTGCCAGCAGCTCCTGGGGACAGTCTTATGGCTACACCTTC.

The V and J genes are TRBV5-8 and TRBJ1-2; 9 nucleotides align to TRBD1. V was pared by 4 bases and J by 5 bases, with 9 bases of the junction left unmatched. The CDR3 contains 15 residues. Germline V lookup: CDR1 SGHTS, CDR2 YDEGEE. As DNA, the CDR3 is TGTGCCAGCAGCAGGGGACAGGGAGGACGGTATGGCTACACCTTC. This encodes CASSRGQGGRYGYTF.

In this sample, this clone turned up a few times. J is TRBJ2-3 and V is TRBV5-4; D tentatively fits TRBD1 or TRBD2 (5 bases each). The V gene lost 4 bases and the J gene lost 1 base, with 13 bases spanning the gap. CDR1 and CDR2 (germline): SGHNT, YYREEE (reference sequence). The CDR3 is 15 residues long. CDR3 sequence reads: CASSAPGRGTDTQYF. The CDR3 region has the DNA TGTGCCAGCAGCGCGCCGGGACGAGGCACAGATACGCAGTATTTT.

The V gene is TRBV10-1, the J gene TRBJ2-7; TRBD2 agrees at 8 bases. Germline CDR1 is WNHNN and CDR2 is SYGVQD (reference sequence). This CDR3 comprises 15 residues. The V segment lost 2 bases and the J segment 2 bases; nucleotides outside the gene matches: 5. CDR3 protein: CASSEAIGRAYEQYF. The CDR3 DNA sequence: TGCGCCAGCAGTGAGGCCATCGGGAGGGCCTACGAGCAGTACTTC.

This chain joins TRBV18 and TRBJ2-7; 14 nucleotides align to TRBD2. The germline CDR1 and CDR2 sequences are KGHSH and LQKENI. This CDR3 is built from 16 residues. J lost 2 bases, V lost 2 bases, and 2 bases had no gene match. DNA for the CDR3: TGTGCCAGCTCACCAGGGACTAGCGGGAGCGCCTACGAGCAGTACTTC. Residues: CASSPGTSGSAYEQYF.

CDR3 DNA sequence: TGTGCCAGCAGCTGGGGACGGGACCTCGAGCAGTACTTC. This encodes CASSWGRDLEQYF. The rearrangement links TRBV6-6 to TRBJ2-7; either TRBD1 or TRBD2 may fit D (5 bases each). From germline, CDR1 is MNHNY and CDR2 SVGAGI (reference sequence). V was pared by 6 bases and J by 6 bases, with 15 bases between. The CDR3 extends over 13 amino acids.